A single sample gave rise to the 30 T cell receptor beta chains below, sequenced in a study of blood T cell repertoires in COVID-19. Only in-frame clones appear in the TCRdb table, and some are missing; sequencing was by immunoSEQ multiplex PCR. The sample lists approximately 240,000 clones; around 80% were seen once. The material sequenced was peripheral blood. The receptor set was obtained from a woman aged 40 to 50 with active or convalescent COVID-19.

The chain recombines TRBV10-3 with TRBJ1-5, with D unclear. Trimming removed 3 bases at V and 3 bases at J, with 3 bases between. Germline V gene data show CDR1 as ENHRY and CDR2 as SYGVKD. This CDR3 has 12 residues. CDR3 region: CAISDVNQPQHF. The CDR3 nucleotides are TGTGCCATCAGTGACGTCAATCAGCCCCAGCATTTT.

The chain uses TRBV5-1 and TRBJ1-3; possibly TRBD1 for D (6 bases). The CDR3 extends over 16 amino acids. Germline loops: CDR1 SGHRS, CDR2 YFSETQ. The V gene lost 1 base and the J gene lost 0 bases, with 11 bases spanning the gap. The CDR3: CASSLLQGNSGNTIYF. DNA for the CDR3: TGCGCCAGCAGCTTGTTACAGGGAAACTCTGGAAACACCATATATTTT.

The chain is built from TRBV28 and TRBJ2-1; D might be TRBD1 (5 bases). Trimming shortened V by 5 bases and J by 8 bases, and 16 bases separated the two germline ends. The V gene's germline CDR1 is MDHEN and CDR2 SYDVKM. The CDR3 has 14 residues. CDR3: CASSHSLGVDEQFF. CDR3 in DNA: TGTGCCAGCAGTCATAGCCTAGGGGTCGATGAGCAGTTCTTC.

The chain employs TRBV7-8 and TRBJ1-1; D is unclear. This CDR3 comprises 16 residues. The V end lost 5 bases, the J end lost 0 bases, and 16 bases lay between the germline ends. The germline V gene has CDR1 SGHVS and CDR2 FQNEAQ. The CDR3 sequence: CASSRRVGGMNTEAFF. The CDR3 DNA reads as TGTGCCAGCAGCCGGAGGGTCGGAGGAATGAACACTGAAGCTTTCTTT.

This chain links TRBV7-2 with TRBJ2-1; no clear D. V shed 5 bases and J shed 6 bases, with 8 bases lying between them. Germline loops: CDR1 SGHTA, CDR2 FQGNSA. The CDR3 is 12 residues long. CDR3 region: CASSPFSNEQFF. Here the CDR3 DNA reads TGTGCCAGCAGCCCCTTTTCCAATGAGCAGTTCTTC.

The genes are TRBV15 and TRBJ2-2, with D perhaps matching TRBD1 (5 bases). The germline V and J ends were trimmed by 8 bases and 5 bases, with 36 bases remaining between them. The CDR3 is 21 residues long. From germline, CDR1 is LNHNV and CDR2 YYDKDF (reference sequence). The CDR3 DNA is TGTGCCACCCGCCAGAGAAATAGGGCCTTAAAAGGGGCAAAGGGGACCGGGGAGCTGTTTTTT. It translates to CATRQRNRALKGAKGTGELFF. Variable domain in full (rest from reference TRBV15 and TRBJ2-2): DAMVIQNPRYQVTQFGKPVTLSCSQTLNHNVMYWYQQKSSQAPKLLFHYYDKDFNNEADTPDNFQSRRPNTSFCFLDIRSPGLGDTAMYLCATRQRNRALKGAKGTGELFFGEGSRLTVL.

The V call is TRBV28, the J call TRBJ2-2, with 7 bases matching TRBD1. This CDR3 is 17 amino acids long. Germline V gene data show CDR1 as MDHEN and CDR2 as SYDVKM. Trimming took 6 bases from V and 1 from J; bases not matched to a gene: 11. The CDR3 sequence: CASRLFGTVKNTGELFF. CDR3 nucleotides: TGTGCCAGCAGACTTTTCGGGACAGTCAAGAACACCGGGGAGCTGTTTTTT.

The CDR3 sequence: CAISRQYEQYF. The CDR3, as DNA: TGTGCCATCAGTAGACAGTACGAGCAGTACTTC. The chain is built from TRBV10-3 and TRBJ2-7, with a tentative D call TRBD1 (5 bases). The CDR3 covers 11 residues. V was cut by 5 bases and J by 4 bases, with 6 bases left in between. Per germline, CDR1 ENHRY and CDR2 SYGVKD.

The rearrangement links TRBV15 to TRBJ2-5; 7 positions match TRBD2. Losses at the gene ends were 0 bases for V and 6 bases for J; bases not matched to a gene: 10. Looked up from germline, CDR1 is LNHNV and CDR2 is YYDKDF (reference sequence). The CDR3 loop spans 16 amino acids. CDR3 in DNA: TGTGCCACCAGCAGAGATAGGTGGGGGAGGGAGAAGACCCAGTACTTC. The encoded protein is CATSRDRWGREKTQYF.

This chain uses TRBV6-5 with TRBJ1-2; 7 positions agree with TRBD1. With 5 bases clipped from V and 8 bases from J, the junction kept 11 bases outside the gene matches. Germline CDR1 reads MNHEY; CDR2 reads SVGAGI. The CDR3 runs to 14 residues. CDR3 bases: TGTGCCAGCAGTCCTCCGGGACAGATTAGAGGCTACACCTTC. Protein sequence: CASSPPGQIRGYTF.

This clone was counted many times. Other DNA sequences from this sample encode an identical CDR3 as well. The CDR3 bases are TGTGCCAGCAGCTTCACAGGGGGGGAGACCCAGTACTTC. Residues: CASSFTGGETQYF. The V and J genes are TRBV7-2 and TRBJ2-5, with 8 bases that match TRBD1. The CDR3 runs 13 residues. V shed 3 bases and J 5 bases; nucleotides not matched to a gene: 2. The germline CDR1 and CDR2 sequences are SGHTA and FQGNSA.

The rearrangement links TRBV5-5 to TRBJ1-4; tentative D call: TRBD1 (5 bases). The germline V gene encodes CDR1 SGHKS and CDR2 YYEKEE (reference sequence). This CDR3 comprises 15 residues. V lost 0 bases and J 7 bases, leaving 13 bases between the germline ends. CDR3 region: CASSLATGQGEKLFF. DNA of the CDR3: TGTGCCAGCAGCTTGGCCACCGGACAAGGTGAAAAACTGTTTTTT.

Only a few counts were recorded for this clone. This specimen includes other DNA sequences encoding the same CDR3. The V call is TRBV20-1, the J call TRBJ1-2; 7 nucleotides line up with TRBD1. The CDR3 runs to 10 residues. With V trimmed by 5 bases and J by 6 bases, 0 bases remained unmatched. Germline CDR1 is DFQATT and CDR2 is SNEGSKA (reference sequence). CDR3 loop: CSADRDGYTF. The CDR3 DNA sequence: TGCAGTGCTGACAGGGATGGCTACACCTTC.

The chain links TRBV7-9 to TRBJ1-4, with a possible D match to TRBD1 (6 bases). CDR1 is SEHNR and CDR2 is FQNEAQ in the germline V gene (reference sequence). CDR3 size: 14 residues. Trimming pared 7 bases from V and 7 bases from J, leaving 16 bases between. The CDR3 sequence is CASTPGQGSEKLFF. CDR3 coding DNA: TGTGCCAGCACCCCTGGCCAGGGGAGTGAAAAACTGTTTTTT.

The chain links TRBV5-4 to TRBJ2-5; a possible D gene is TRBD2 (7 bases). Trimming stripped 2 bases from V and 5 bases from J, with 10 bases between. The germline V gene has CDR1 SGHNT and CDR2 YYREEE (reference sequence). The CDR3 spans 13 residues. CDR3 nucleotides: TGTGCCAGCAGCTTAGGGGGGGGTGAGACCCAGTACTTC. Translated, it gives CASSLGGGETQYF. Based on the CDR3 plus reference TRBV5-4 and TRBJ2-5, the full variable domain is ETGVTQSPTHLIKTRGQQVTLRCSSQSGHNTVSWYQQALGQGPQFIFQYYREEENGRGNFPPRFSGLQFPNYSSELNVNALELDDSALYLCASSLGGGETQYFGPGTRLLVL.

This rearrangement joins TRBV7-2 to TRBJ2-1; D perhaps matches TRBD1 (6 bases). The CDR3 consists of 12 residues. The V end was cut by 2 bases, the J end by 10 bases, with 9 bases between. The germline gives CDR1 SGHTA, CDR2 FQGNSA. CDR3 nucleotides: TGTGCCAGCAGCTTAATCGGGACAGAGCAGTTCTTC. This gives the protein CASSLIGTEQFF.

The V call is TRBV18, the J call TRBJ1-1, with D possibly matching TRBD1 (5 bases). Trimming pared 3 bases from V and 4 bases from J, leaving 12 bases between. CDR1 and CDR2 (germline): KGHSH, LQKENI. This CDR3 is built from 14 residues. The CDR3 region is CASSPQGGGTEAFF. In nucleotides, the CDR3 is TGTGCCAGCTCACCGCAGGGAGGAGGCACTGAAGCTTTCTTT.

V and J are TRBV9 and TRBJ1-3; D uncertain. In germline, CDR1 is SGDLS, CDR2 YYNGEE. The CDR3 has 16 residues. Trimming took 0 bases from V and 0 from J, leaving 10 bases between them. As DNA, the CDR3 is TGTGCCAGCAGCGTAGCCCTGGGCGACTCTGGAAACACCATATATTTT. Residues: CASSVALGDSGNTIYF.

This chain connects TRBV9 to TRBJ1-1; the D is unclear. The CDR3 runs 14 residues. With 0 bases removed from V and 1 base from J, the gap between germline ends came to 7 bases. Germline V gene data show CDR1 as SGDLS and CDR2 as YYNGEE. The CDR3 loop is CASSVAGENTEAFF. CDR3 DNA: TGTGCCAGCAGCGTAGCCGGGGAGAACACTGAAGCTTTCTTT.

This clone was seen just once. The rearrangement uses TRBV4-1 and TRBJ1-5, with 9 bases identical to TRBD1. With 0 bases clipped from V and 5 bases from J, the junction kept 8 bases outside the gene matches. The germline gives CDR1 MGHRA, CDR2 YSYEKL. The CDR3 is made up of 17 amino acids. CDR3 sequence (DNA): TGCGCCAGCAGCCAAGATCTCGTCGGGACAGGGTATCAGCCCCAGCATTTT. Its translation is CASSQDLVGTGYQPQHF.

The chain's CDR3 is CASSLEGGREPDTQYF. The CDR3 DNA reads as TGCGCCAGCAGCTTGGAAGGGGGCAGGGAGCCAGATACGCAGTATTTT. The chain joins TRBV5-1 to TRBJ2-3; 7 nucleotides agree with TRBD1. Germline V gene sequence: CDR1 SGHRS, CDR2 YFSETQ. This CDR3 has 16 residues. The V and J ends lost 0 bases and 4 bases, in that order; junction bases with no gene match: 8.

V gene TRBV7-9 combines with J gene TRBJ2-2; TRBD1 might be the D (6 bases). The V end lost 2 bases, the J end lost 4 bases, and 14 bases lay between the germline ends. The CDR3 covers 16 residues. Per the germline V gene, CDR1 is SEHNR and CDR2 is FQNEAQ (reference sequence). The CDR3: CASSLPQGIVTGELFF. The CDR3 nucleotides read TGTGCCAGCAGCTTACCTCAGGGGATCGTCACCGGGGAGCTGTTTTTT. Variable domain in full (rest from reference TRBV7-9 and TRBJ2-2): DTGVSQNPRHKITKRGQNVTFRCDPISEHNRLYWYRQTLGQGPEFLTYFQNEAQLEKSRLLSDRFSAERPKGSFSTLEIQRTEQGDSAMYLCASSLPQGIVTGELFFGEGSRLTVL.

CDR3 sequence (DNA): TGTGCCAGCAGGGTCGGGACAGGGGAGTTCTACGAGCAGTACTTC. It is translated as CASRVGTGEFYEQYF. V gene TRBV7-2 combines with J gene TRBJ2-7, with 10 bases matching TRBD1. Trimming removed 6 bases from V and 3 bases from J; junction bases left unmatched: 8. The CDR3 covers 15 residues. Per germline, CDR1 SGHTA and CDR2 FQGNSA. Filled out from reference TRBV7-2 and TRBJ2-7, the complete variable domain reads GAGVSQSPSNKVTEKGKDVELRCDPISGHTALYWYRQSLGQGLEFLIYFQGNSAPDKSGLPSDRFSAERTGGSVSTLTIQRTQQEDSAVYLCASRVGTGEFYEQYFGPGTRLTVT.

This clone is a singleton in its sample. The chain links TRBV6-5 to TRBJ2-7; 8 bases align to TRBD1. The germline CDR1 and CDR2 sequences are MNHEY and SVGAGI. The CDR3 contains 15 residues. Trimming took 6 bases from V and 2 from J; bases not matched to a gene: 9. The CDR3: CASRTTGGEAYEQYF. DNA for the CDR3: TGTGCCAGCAGGACTACAGGGGGAGAGGCCTACGAGCAGTACTTC.

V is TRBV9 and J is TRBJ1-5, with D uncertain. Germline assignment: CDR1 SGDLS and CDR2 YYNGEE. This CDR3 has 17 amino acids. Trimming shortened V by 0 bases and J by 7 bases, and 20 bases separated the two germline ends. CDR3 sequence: CASSVAFVHGEDQPQHF. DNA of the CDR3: TGTGCCAGCAGCGTAGCTTTTGTACACGGGGAAGACCAGCCCCAGCATTTT.

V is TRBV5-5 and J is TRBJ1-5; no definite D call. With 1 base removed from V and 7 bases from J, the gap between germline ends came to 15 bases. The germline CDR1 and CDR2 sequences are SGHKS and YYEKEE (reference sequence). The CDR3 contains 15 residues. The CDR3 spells CASSLSESRSQPQHF. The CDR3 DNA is TGTGCCAGCAGCTTGTCCGAATCACGGTCCCAGCCCCAGCATTTT.

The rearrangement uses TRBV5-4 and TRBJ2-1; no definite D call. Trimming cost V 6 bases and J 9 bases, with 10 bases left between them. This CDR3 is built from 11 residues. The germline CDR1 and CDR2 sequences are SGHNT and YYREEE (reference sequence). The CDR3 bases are TGTGCCAGCACCGCATCGGGTGAGCAGTTCTTC. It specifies CASTASGEQFF.

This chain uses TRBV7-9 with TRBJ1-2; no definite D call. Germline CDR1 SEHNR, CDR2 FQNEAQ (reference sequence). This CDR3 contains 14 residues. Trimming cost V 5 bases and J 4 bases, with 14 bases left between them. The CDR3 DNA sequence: TGTGCCAGCAGCGCCAACTGGGAGGGCTATGGCTACACCTTC. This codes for CASSANWEGYGYTF.

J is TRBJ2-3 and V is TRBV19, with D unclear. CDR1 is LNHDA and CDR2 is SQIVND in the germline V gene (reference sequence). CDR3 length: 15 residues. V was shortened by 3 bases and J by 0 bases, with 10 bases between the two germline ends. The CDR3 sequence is CASSMMAQSTDTQYF. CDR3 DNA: TGTGCCAGTAGTATGATGGCTCAAAGCACAGATACGCAGTATTTT. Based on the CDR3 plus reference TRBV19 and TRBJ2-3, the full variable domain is DGGITQSPKYLFRKEGQNVTLSCEQNLNHDAMYWYRQDPGQGLRLIYYSQIVNDFQKGDIAEGYSVSREKKESFPLTVTSAQKNPTAFYLCASSMMAQSTDTQYFGPGTRLTVL.

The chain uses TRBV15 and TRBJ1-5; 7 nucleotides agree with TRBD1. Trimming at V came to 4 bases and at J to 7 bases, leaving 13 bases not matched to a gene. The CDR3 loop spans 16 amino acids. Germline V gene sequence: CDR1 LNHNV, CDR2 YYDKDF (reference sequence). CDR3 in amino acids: CATSKRAQGDGQPQHF. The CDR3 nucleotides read TGTGCCACCAGCAAGAGGGCCCAGGGGGACGGGCAGCCCCAGCATTTT.